This passage covers 23 T cell receptor beta chains from one sample sequenced in a study of cytomegalovirus exposure and HLA in healthy donors. The table came from immunoSEQ multiplex PCR; TCRdb's copy has only in-frame clones and leaves some out. The sample lists 140,000 to 150,000 clones; about 94% were seen once. The sample was PBMCs. The receptors originated from a man aged 18 to 29 in good health and CMV-seropositive.

The chain combines TRBV7-8 with TRBJ1-3; TRBD1 agrees at 7 bases. The ends lost 5 bases at V and 0 bases at J; junction bases unmatched: 7. This CDR3 is built from 16 residues. Germline CDR1 SGHVS, CDR2 FQNEAQ. This CDR3 is CASSPSGQSSGNTIYF. In DNA form, the CDR3 reads TGTGCCAGCAGCCCATCGGGACAGAGCTCTGGAAACACCATATATTTT.

The rearrangement uses TRBV5-1 and TRBJ2-5; TRBD1 matches 7 bases. Germline CDR1 and CDR2: SGHRS and YFSETQ. CDR3 length: 15 residues. Trimming removed 4 bases from V and 3 bases from J; junction bases left unmatched: 9. The DNA for the CDR3 is TGCGCCAGCAGCCAATACCTCGGGACAGAAGAGACCCAGTACTTC. It encodes CASSQYLGTEETQYF.

This clone has a single count. CDR3 in amino acids: CASSLAPPPAGTGELFF. CDR3 coding DNA: TGCGCCAGCAGCTTGGCACCCCCCCCGGCGGGCACCGGGGAGCTGTTTTTT. The chain combines TRBV5-1 with TRBJ2-2; D is possibly TRBD2 (5 bases). This CDR3 comprises 17 residues. V lost 0 bases to trimming and J lost 4 bases, with 16 bases between them. CDR1 is SGHRS and CDR2 is YFSETQ in the germline V gene.

This chain links TRBV15 with TRBJ2-5; TRBD1 matches 7 bases. The CDR3 extends over 14 amino acids. Unmatched junction bases numbered 2, after V lost 4 bases and J lost 0 bases. CDR1 and CDR2 (germline): LNHNV, YYDKDF (reference sequence). CDR3 DNA: TGTGCCACCAGCACCGGGACAGACCAAGAGACCCAGTACTTC. Its translation: CATSTGTDQETQYF.

The CDR3 sequence is CASSPTGTGDYEQYF. The CDR3 nucleotides read TGCGCCAGCAGCCCGACCGGGACAGGAGACTACGAGCAGTACTTC. The genes are TRBV4-1 and TRBJ2-7; 8 bases are shared with TRBD1. Unmatched junction bases numbered 8, after V lost 4 bases and J lost 3 bases. This CDR3 spans 15 amino acids. CDR1 is MGHRA and CDR2 is YSYEKL in the germline V gene.

The CDR3 is CASSELYRANQPQHF. CDR3 DNA: TGTGCCAGCAGTGAGCTATACAGGGCCAATCAGCCCCAGCATTTT. V and J are TRBV6-1 and TRBJ1-5, with D possibly TRBD1 on 6 matching bases. The germline CDR1 and CDR2 sequences are MNHNS and SASEGT. Trimming took 3 bases from V and 3 from J, leaving 12 bases between them. This CDR3 spans 15 amino acids.

The chain has TRBV19 and TRBJ1-1; no clear D gene. There are 15 residues in the CDR3. Germline-derived CDR1 and CDR2 are LNHDA and SQIVND (reference sequence). The V and J ends lost 5 bases and 1 base respectively, with 14 bases between them. For the CDR3, the DNA is TGTGCCAGTAGTTGGAGGGCTTTCGGGAACACTGAAGCTTTCTTT. It specifies CASSWRAFGNTEAFF.

V and J are TRBV11-2 and TRBJ1-2; a weak D match, TRBD1 (5 bases). V shed 5 bases and J shed 5 bases, with 12 bases lying between them. Germline CDR1 and CDR2: SGHAT and FQNNGV. The CDR3 length is 13 residues. The CDR3 nucleotides are TGTGCCAGCAGCACTACAGGTCTTTATGGCTACACCTTC. This codes for CASSTTGLYGYTF.

The CDR3 DNA reads TGTGCCAGCATCCTAGGTGATCTAGCGGGGGGAGAGACCCAGTACTTC. Translation gives CASILGDLAGGETQYF. The chain links TRBV2 to TRBJ2-5; 11 bases match TRBD2. V lost 7 bases, J lost 4 bases, and 11 bases stayed unmatched. This CDR3 is 16 amino acids long. Per the germline V gene, CDR1 is SNHLY and CDR2 is FYNNEI.

The gene calls are TRBV4-1 and TRBJ2-1; 15 nucleotides align to TRBD2. This CDR3 comprises 20 residues. Germline V gene sequence: CDR1 MGHRA, CDR2 YSYEKL. V lost 1 base and J lost 2; bases outside the gene matches: 9. CDR3 region: CASSQGSGTSGRFPYNEQFF. The CDR3 DNA reads TGCGCCAGCAGCCAAGGTTCCGGGACTAGCGGGAGGTTCCCCTACAATGAGCAGTTCTTC.

The V call is TRBV2, the J call TRBJ2-5; tentative D call: TRBD1 (6 bases). V lost 4 bases and J lost 4, with 13 bases in between. This CDR3 is 14 amino acids long. Looked up from germline, CDR1 is SNHLY and CDR2 is FYNNEI. The CDR3 protein is CASSAQQGRETQYF. The CDR3 nucleotides read TGTGCCAGCAGTGCCCAACAGGGAAGAGAGACCCAGTACTTC.

The rearrangement joins TRBV18 to TRBJ2-7, with a possible D match to TRBD1 (5 bases). This CDR3 is built from 14 residues. The V gene's germline CDR1 is KGHSH and CDR2 LQKENI. V lost 3 bases, J lost 4 bases, and 13 bases lay in between. The CDR3 DNA reads TGTGCCAGCTCACCGGGAAATACAGGTTACGAGCAGTACTTC. Translated: CASSPGNTGYEQYF.

This chain links TRBV4-1 with TRBJ1-2; 8 bases line up with TRBD1. This CDR3 contains 15 residues. Germline V gene data show CDR1 as MGHRA and CDR2 as YSYEKL. The V and J ends lost 3 bases and 5 bases, in that order; junction bases with no gene match: 8. The CDR3 DNA follows: TGCGCCAGCAGCCACTCGACAGGGGCCCTTTATGGCTACACCTTC. This sequence encodes CASSHSTGALYGYTF.

The chain combines TRBV5-4 with TRBJ1-2; 7 nucleotides match TRBD1. This CDR3 comprises 15 residues. Looked up from germline, CDR1 is SGHNT and CDR2 is YYREEE (reference sequence). The V and J ends lost 5 bases and 4 bases, in that order; junction bases with no gene match: 11. The CDR3 bases are TGTGCCAGCAGGCCCCGCAGGGACAGACTCTATGGCTACACCTTC. It encodes CASRPRRDRLYGYTF.

The chain joins TRBV6-6 to TRBJ2-1, with 10 bases matching TRBD2. Germline values: CDR1 MNHNY, CDR2 SVGAGI (reference sequence). The CDR3 runs to 15 residues. V lost 8 bases, J lost 10 bases, and 14 bases stayed unmatched. In DNA, the CDR3 is TGTGCCAGCTGGCTAGCGGGAGAGAGTGGGAAAGAGCAGTTCTTC. Amino acid sequence: CASWLAGESGKEQFF.

This clone occurred once. This rearrangement joins TRBV10-3 to TRBJ2-7; TRBD1 is a possible D gene (5 bases). CDR1 and CDR2 (germline): ENHRY, SYGVKD. The CDR3 has 13 amino acids. The germline V and J ends were trimmed by 4 bases and 3 bases, with 10 bases remaining between them. CDR3 nucleotide sequence: TGTGCCATCAGTGCAGGGTTGTACTACGAGCAGTACTTC. It encodes CAISAGLYYEQYF.

J is TRBJ1-5 and V is TRBV29-1; 7 bases are a match to TRBD1. From germline, CDR1 is SQVTM and CDR2 ANQGSEA. The V and J ends lost 6 bases and 8 bases, in that order; junction bases with no gene match: 10. This CDR3 has 13 residues. The CDR3 DNA follows: TGCAGCGTGAGGACAGGCCCGCGGGAGCCCCAGCATTTT. This codes for CSVRTGPREPQHF.

The J gene is TRBJ2-7, the V gene TRBV27; no reliable D call. The V gene lost 6 bases and the J gene lost 5 bases, with 11 bases spanning the gap. In germline, CDR1 is MNHEY, CDR2 SMNVEV (reference sequence). This CDR3 has 12 residues. This CDR3 is CASSPGWNEQYF. CDR3 DNA: TGTGCCAGCAGCCCAGGATGGAACGAGCAGTACTTC.

The chain links TRBV19 to TRBJ2-1; 9 bases align to TRBD1. The germline V gene has CDR1 LNHDA and CDR2 SQIVND (reference sequence). CDR3 size: 13 residues. Germline trimming cut 5 bases from V and 10 bases from J; bases unmatched to any gene: 6. The DNA of the CDR3 is TGTGCCAGTAGTTACACAGGGGGCAGGGAGCAGTTCTTC. This gives the protein CASSYTGGREQFF.

This clone was detected only a few times. The J gene is TRBJ1-5, the V gene TRBV19; D is undetermined. The CDR3 totals 15 residues. Trimming stripped 1 base from V and 0 bases from J, with 7 bases between. CDR1 and CDR2 from the germline V gene are LNHDA and SQIVND (reference sequence). CDR3: CASSIGSGSNQPQHF. The CDR3 bases are TGTGCCAGTAGTATAGGGTCCGGTAGCAATCAGCCCCAGCATTTT.

Written as DNA, the CDR3 is TGTGCCAGTAGTATTAACAGGGGTGACGAGCAGTACTTC. It encodes CASSINRGDEQYF. This sequence joins TRBV19 and TRBJ2-7, with 7 positions matching TRBD1. The V gene's germline CDR1 is LNHDA and CDR2 SQIVND (reference sequence). The CDR3 covers 13 residues. The V gene end was trimmed by 3 bases and the J gene end by 5 bases; junction bases not matched to a gene: 4.

The J gene is TRBJ2-1, the V gene TRBV28; the D gene is possibly TRBD2 (6 bases). V shed 4 bases and J shed 3 bases, with 19 bases lying between them. This CDR3 is 17 amino acids long. Germline V gene sequence: CDR1 MDHEN, CDR2 SYDVKM. CDR3 region: CASSSSFVVADYNEQFF. CDR3 nucleotide sequence: TGTGCCAGCAGTTCGTCCTTCGTGGTAGCGGACTACAATGAGCAGTTCTTC.

This chain uses TRBV4-2 with TRBJ2-3, with 8 bases aligning to TRBD2. Trimming took 4 bases from V and 0 from J; bases not matched to a gene: 9. The CDR3 contains 17 residues. Germline V gene data show CDR1 as LGHNA and CDR2 as YNFKEQ. The CDR3 here is CASSPGGVAESTDTQYF. In nucleotides, the CDR3 is TGTGCCAGCAGCCCGGGGGGGGTAGCGGAGAGCACAGATACGCAGTATTTT.